The source of this T cell receptor (beta chain) is a study of T cells in Graves' hyperthyroidism and ophthalmopathy. Study summary: The authors collected peripheral blood at initial diagnosis, before any treatment. The study's findings and limits: Also found in blood were most expanded thyroid clonotypes above 0.001.

Patients affected by ophthalmopathy presented a Clinical Activity Score of at least 3, a NOSPECS grade of at least 4, and disease duration below 3 months. Not enrolled were patients with uncontrolled infection, other autoimmune disease, pregnancy or lactation. This clonotype was picked up many times. Its antigen is as yet unknown. TCR beta CDR3 regions were amplified from RNA. The HTBI primer set was used in a first-round RT-PCR of the TCR CDR3. TCRdb processed the multiplex PCR reads anew with MiXCR; each CDR3 protein has one entry. The table includes approximately 300,000 distinct CDR3 sequences, over 15% detected once. This clonotype originated in a woman aged 55-70 years with Graves' ophthalmopathy. Sequencing was carried out using blood.

The CDR3 reads CSSQDRGGSSEKLFF. CDR3 bases: TGCAGTTCCCAAGACCGAGGGGGAAGTAGTGAAAAACTGTTTTTT. The V gene is TRBV20-1, the J gene TRBJ1-4; possible D gene TRBD1, 6 bases. Germline values: CDR1 DFQATT, CDR2 SNEGSKA (reference sequence). The CDR3 runs 15 residues. The ends were cut back, 8 bases at V and 7 bases at J, with 23 bases in the middle.